This record looks at one T cell receptor (beta chain) sequence and its context. These data come from a study of CD8 T cells in Susac syndrome. The RNA input was roughly 0.45 to 1 ug, and it was reverse transcribed with random hexamers. Across 54 Vbeta and 13 Jbeta, TCR beta CDR3 was amplified with immunoSEQ multiplex PCR. TCRdb redid the calling of the immunoSEQ multiplex PCR reads with MiXCR, one entry per CDR3 protein. This repertoire shows approximately 80,000 distinct CDR3 sequences, around 90% found once; its top ten account for 0.5% to 0.6%. The TCR originated in a human donor with multiple sclerosis. The sequencing sample was made of CD8+ T cells from PBMCs.

The CDR3 sequence: CAWIGQGNYGYTF. The CDR3 DNA follows: TGTGCCTGGATCGGACAGGGCAACTATGGCTACACCTTC. V gene TRBV30 combines with J gene TRBJ1-2; 8 nucleotides align to TRBD1. The CDR3 is made up of 13 amino acids. Germline V CDR1 and CDR2: GTSNPN, SVGIG (reference sequence). Trimming cost V 4 bases and J 2 bases; bases outside gene matches: 3.